One sample yielded the 29 T cell receptor beta chains listed below, sequenced in a study of tumor-infiltrating lymphocytes in localized non-small cell lung cancer. TCRdb's copy holds only in-frame clones and misses some; the assay was immunoSEQ multiplex PCR. The table records about 1,700 clones, 30% to 40% of them present only once. Sample: uninvolved lung tissue not adjacent to the tumor. The origin of the receptors is a human donor with non-small cell lung cancer.

The genes are TRBV30 and TRBJ1-3; possibly TRBD1 for D (5 bases). Germline V lookup: CDR1 GTSNPN, CDR2 SVGIG (reference sequence). With 4 bases removed from V and 0 bases from J, the gap between germline ends came to 16 bases. The CDR3 loop spans 16 amino acids. The CDR3 region has the DNA TGTGCCTGGACCCTGGGGACTTATAACTCTGGAAACACCATATATTTT. Its protein product is CAWTLGTYNSGNTIYF.

This clone was picked up a small number of times. The rearrangement links TRBV6-5 to TRBJ1-1; D is ambiguous. Germline V gene lookup returns CDR1 MNHEY and CDR2 SVGAGI. Trimming cost V 2 bases and J 1 base, with 5 bases left between them. This CDR3 is 13 amino acids long. CDR3 DNA: TGTGCCAGCAGTTACCGTACGAACACTGAAGCTTTCTTT. Translating gives CASSYRTNTEAFF.

V usage is TRBV10-1 and J usage is TRBJ2-3; possible D gene TRBD1, 8 bases. CDR3 length equals 14 residues. In germline, CDR1 is WNHNN, CDR2 SYGVQD (reference sequence). Trimming cost V 4 bases and J 4 bases, with 12 bases left between them. The CDR3 here is CASSGTGRADTQYF. In DNA form, the CDR3 reads TGCGCCAGCAGTGGGACAGGGAGGGCAGATACGCAGTATTTT.

The rearrangement joins TRBV29-1 to TRBJ1-2; the D gene is possibly TRBD1 (5 bases). The CDR3 consists of 12 residues. CDR1 is SQVTM, CDR2 ANQGSEA, per germline. Trimming shortened V by 3 bases and J by 2 bases, and 7 bases separated the two germline ends. CDR3 DNA: TGCAGCGTTGACGCAGGGAACTATGGCTACACCTTC. Protein: CSVDAGNYGYTF.

This clone is deemed large (0.1 to 1%). The chain is built from TRBV2 and TRBJ1-5; D call uncertain. Germline V gives CDR1 SNHLY, CDR2 FYNNEI. With 0 bases removed from V and 3 bases from J, the gap between germline ends came to 6 bases. CDR3 length equals 14 residues. Here the CDR3 DNA reads TGTGCCAGCAGTGAAGCCGGCCCCAATCAGCCCCAGCATTTT. This codes for CASSEAGPNQPQHF.

This clone was counted between two and nine times. The chain recombines TRBV7-9 with TRBJ1-1, with D hard to call. Per germline, CDR1 SEHNR and CDR2 FQNEAQ (reference sequence). The CDR3 totals 13 residues. Trimming took 7 bases from V and 4 from J, leaving 13 bases between them. CDR3 region: CASTELAFTEAFF. The CDR3, as DNA: TGTGCCAGCACCGAGTTAGCCTTCACTGAAGCTTTCTTT. The entire variable domain, with the rest obtained from reference TRBV7-9 and TRBJ1-1, is as follows: DTGVSQNPRHKITKRGQNVTFRCDPISEHNRLYWYRQTLGQGPEFLTYFQNEAQLEKSRLLSDRFSAERPKGSFSTLEIQRTEQGDSAMYLCASTELAFTEAFFGQGTRLTVV.

This clone was counted only a few times. This rearrangement joins TRBV14 to TRBJ1-2; 9 bases agree with TRBD1. The CDR3 totals 13 residues. V dropped 5 bases and J dropped 8; count of bases not matched to a gene: 6. From germline, CDR1 is SGHDN and CDR2 FVKESK. DNA of the CDR3: TGTGCCAGCAGCGCCCGGACAGGGGAAGGCTACACCTTC. Its protein is CASSARTGEGYTF.

CDR3: CASSVQGAPNEQFF. The CDR3 DNA reads TGCGCCAGCAGCGTCCAGGGGGCGCCCAATGAGCAGTTCTTC. The rearrangement uses TRBV5-1 and TRBJ2-1; 8 bases agree with TRBD1. J lost 6 bases, V lost 4 bases, and 6 bases had no gene match. The germline CDR1 and CDR2 sequences are SGHRS and YFSETQ. The CDR3 totals 14 residues.

The chain carries TRBV9 and TRBJ2-1, with D uncertain. Germline CDR1 is SGDLS and CDR2 is YYNGEE. The CDR3 totals 11 residues. Trimming pared 4 bases from V and 8 bases from J, leaving 7 bases between. The CDR3 loop is CASSLHYEQFF. The CDR3 nucleotides are TGTGCCAGCAGCCTCCATTATGAGCAGTTCTTC.

This clone appeared once. J is TRBJ2-7 and V is TRBV7-2, with 10 positions matching TRBD1. V lost 1 base to trimming and J lost 3 bases; unmatched junction nucleotides: 6. Germline V gene sequence: CDR1 SGHTA, CDR2 FQGNSA. There are 16 residues in the CDR3. The CDR3 nucleotides are TGTGCCAGCAGCTTAGAAGGGGGGACAGGGGTCTACGAGCAGTACTTC. Encoded protein: CASSLEGGTGVYEQYF.

The rearrangement links TRBV5-1 to TRBJ2-7; the D call may be TRBD1 or TRBD2 (5 bases each). This CDR3 has 16 residues. V shed 4 bases and J shed 0 bases, with 17 bases lying between them. CDR1 is SGHRS and CDR2 is YFSETQ in the germline V gene. CDR3: CASSTYGTYDSYEQYF. The CDR3 DNA reads TGCGCCAGCAGCACTTACGGGACGTACGACTCCTACGAGCAGTACTTC.

This clone was recorded once. The V call is TRBV7-2, the J call TRBJ1-5; D not certain. The CDR3 sequence is 14 residues long. Trimming stripped 3 bases from V and 6 bases from J, with 12 bases between. Germline CDR1 SGHTA, CDR2 FQGNSA. For the CDR3, the DNA is TGTGCCAGCAGCTTCTATGATCGAGGTCAGCCCCAGCATTTT. Its translation: CASSFYDRGQPQHF.

The chain links TRBV14 to TRBJ1-1; no firm D call. V was pared by 3 bases and J by 1 base, with 15 bases between. CDR3 size: 16 residues. Germline CDR1 SGHDN, CDR2 FVKESK. The CDR3 region has the DNA TGTGCCAGCAGCCATATCTTCCGTGGAGGGAACACTGAAGCTTTCTTT. Amino acids: CASSHIFRGGNTEAFF.

V is TRBV6-5 and J is TRBJ1-2, with 8 bases lining up with TRBD1. The CDR3 loop spans 13 amino acids. V gave up 4 bases and J gave up 7 bases; unmatched junction bases: 5. Looked up from germline, CDR1 is MNHEY and CDR2 is SVGAGI. CDR3 nucleotides: TGTGCCAGCAGTTCCGGACAGGGAGGTGGCTACACCTTC. As protein: CASSSGQGGGYTF.

There are a few counts of this clone. The CDR3 coding sequence is TGTGCCGGATCGTATGGGATCCACGAGCAGTACTTC. Translated: CAGSYGIHEQYF. The chain carries TRBV6-5 and TRBJ2-7; no reliable D call. Trimming pared 11 bases from V and 5 bases from J, leaving 16 bases between. CDR3 length equals 12 residues. From germline, CDR1 is MNHEY and CDR2 SVGAGI.

This chain connects TRBV20-1 to TRBJ2-1; D possibly corresponds to TRBD1 (6 bases). Trimming removed 6 bases from V and 12 bases from J, with 15 bases in between. The V gene's germline CDR1 is DFQATT and CDR2 SNEGSKA (reference sequence). The CDR3 runs to 11 residues. The CDR3 reads CSAALTGVQFF. The CDR3 nucleotides are TGCAGTGCCGCCCTGACAGGTGTGCAGTTCTTC.

This chain connects TRBV29-1 to TRBJ1-1; no reliable D call. Germline loops: CDR1 SQVTM, CDR2 ANQGSEA. Trimming pared 5 bases from V and 1 base from J, leaving 14 bases between. This CDR3 region has 14 residues. As DNA, the CDR3 is TGCAGCGTTAGAGAAAGTGAGTCGAACACTGAAGCTTTCTTT. Translated, it gives CSVRESESNTEAFF.

This clone was detected only a few times. The chain combines TRBV5-4 with TRBJ2-5, with D tentatively TRBD2 (5 bases). V was pared by 2 bases and J by 2 bases, with 10 bases between. The CDR3 is 14 amino acids. Germline CDR1 is SGHNT and CDR2 is YYREEE (reference sequence). In nucleotides, the CDR3 is TGTGCCAGCAGCTTAGGAGGCCTTCAAGAGACCCAGTACTTC. Its protein is CASSLGGLQETQYF.

The chain employs TRBV18 and TRBJ2-5; no definite D call. V lost 2 bases, J lost 2 bases, and 3 bases lay in between. CDR1 and CDR2 (germline): KGHSH, LQKENI. The CDR3 is 12 amino acids. The CDR3 loop is CASSPTQETQYF. CDR3 in DNA: TGTGCCAGCTCACCAACACAAGAGACCCAGTACTTC.

This clone was observed a few times. The chain uses TRBV19 and TRBJ1-3; possible D gene TRBD1, 5 bases. V was clipped by 6 bases and J by 6 bases, with 15 bases between them. The CDR3 contains 14 residues. CDR1 LNHDA and CDR2 SQIVND come from the germline V gene (reference sequence). In nucleotides, the CDR3 is TGTGCCAGTAGCCCCTACGGAGGGGCAAACACCATATATTTT. Amino acids: CASSPYGGANTIYF.

By share, this clone ranks as large. V usage is TRBV30 and J usage is TRBJ1-4, with TRBD1 identical over 7 bases. V lost 8 bases to trimming and J lost 7 bases; unmatched junction nucleotides: 7. The CDR3 sequence is 12 residues long. The germline V gene has CDR1 GTSNPN and CDR2 SVGIG (reference sequence). CDR3 protein: CAGEGASEKLFF. The CDR3 nucleotides read TGTGCCGGGGAGGGGGCAAGTGAAAAACTGTTTTTT.

The chain's CDR3 is CAWNDRGRLNYGYTF. The CDR3 region has the DNA TGTGCCTGGAACGACAGGGGGCGCTTGAACTATGGCTACACCTTC. The chain is built from TRBV30 and TRBJ1-2; 10 nucleotides agree with TRBD1. The germline V gene encodes CDR1 GTSNPN and CDR2 SVGIG (reference sequence). The CDR3 loop spans 15 amino acids. The V segment lost 4 bases and the J segment 2 bases; nucleotides outside the gene matches: 7.

This clone appeared a few times. The chain combines TRBV11-2 with TRBJ2-7, with a possible D match to TRBD2 (7 bases). V dropped 0 bases and J dropped 12 bases, with 12 bases sitting between them. This CDR3 comprises 12 residues. The germline CDR1 and CDR2 sequences are SGHAT and FQNNGV. The CDR3 is CASSLEAGAGYF. DNA of the CDR3: TGTGCCAGCAGCTTAGAGGCGGGGGCAGGGTACTTC.

The chain links TRBV30 to TRBJ2-7; TRBD1 matches at 7 bases. Trimming took 7 bases from V and 2 from J; bases not matched to a gene: 5. The CDR3 covers 12 residues. Germline CDR1 GTSNPN, CDR2 SVGIG (reference sequence). The CDR3 DNA follows: TGTGCCTATGACAGGGCGACCTACGAGCAGTACTTC. Translated, it gives CAYDRATYEQYF.

This chain connects TRBV6-5 to TRBJ1-1; perhaps TRBD1 as D (6 bases). The V gene's germline CDR1 is MNHEY and CDR2 SVGAGI. Trimming removed 2 bases from V and 1 base from J, with 8 bases in between. CDR3 length: 14 residues. The CDR3 nucleotides read TGTGCCAGCAGTTACGACAGGACGAACACTGAAGCTTTCTTT. It codes for CASSYDRTNTEAFF.

The chain joins TRBV2 to TRBJ1-2; no clear D gene. Germline V CDR1 and CDR2: SNHLY, FYNNEI. Trimming left V 7 bases short and J 7 bases short, with 13 bases between. The CDR3 consists of 12 residues. In DNA form, the CDR3 reads TGTGCCAGCACCTACAGCTTTGGTGGCTACACCTTC. It specifies CASTYSFGGYTF.

This clone showed up just a few times. The chain employs TRBV4-1 and TRBJ1-1; tentatively, D is TRBD1 (5 bases). Germline V CDR1 and CDR2: MGHRA, YSYEKL. Trimming shortened V by 0 bases and J by 5 bases, and 19 bases separated the two germline ends. The CDR3 has 17 residues. This chain's CDR3 is CASSQDLFNSGRTEAFF. For the CDR3, the DNA is TGCGCCAGCAGCCAAGACTTATTCAATTCGGGGCGGACTGAAGCTTTCTTT.

The chain combines TRBV4-1 with TRBJ2-1, with D perhaps assigned TRBD1 or TRBD2 (5 bases each). Germline V CDR1 and CDR2: MGHRA, YSYEKL. The CDR3 is 16 residues long. V lost 0 bases, J lost 7 bases, and 16 bases lay in between. The CDR3 DNA reads TGCGCCAGCAGCCAAGATGGGGGAGAGGTTTGGAATGAGCAGTTCTTC. Protein product: CASSQDGGEVWNEQFF.

The V gene is TRBV15, the J gene TRBJ2-3, with D unclear. Trimming took 5 bases from V and 6 from J, leaving 24 bases between them. Looked up from germline, CDR1 is LNHNV and CDR2 is YYDKDF (reference sequence). The CDR3 is 17 residues long. CDR3 loop: CATSSPPPLPPLDTQYF. Written as DNA, the CDR3 is TGTGCCACCAGCTCCCCCCCACCACTGCCCCCCTTGGATACGCAGTATTTT. Filled out from reference TRBV15 and TRBJ2-3, the complete variable domain reads DAMVIQNPRYQVTQFGKPVTLSCSQTLNHNVMYWYQQKSSQAPKLLFHYYDKDFNNEADTPDNFQSRRPNTSFCFLDIRSPGLGDTAMYLCATSSPPPLPPLDTQYFGPGTRLTVL.